This TCR beta chain was sequenced during a study of glioma-infiltrating T cells after dendritic cell vaccination. Study-wide context: Between the early 2000s and the early 2010s, patients got autologous tumor lysate-pulsed dendritic cell vaccines.

Input was around 2.1 ug genomic DNA, or all available if less. Amplification used 60 V beta primers and 13 J beta primers. This table comes from immunoSEQ multiplex PCR, and its TCRdb copy is limited to in-frame clones, with some not included. The sample gives about 10,000 clones, roughly 86% of which show up once; roughly two fifths is in the top ten. As for this clone: Its antigen is unknown.

Trimming stripped 5 bases from V and 5 bases from J, with 16 bases between. The CDR3 has 15 amino acids. Germline lookup yields CDR1 SGHVS and CDR2 FNYEAQ. Described time point: after dendritic cell vaccination, including at tumor progression/relapse. Findings and caveats of the study: Complete blood and tumor specimen sets were limited to few patients.

Sequencing used blood, obtained after dendritic cell vaccination. The TCR was taken from a human donor with glioblastoma. The rearrangement links TRBV7-6 to TRBJ2-1; a weak D match, TRBD2 (5 bases). The CDR3 is CASSAFADWNNEQFF. The CDR3 DNA sequence: TGTGCCAGCAGCGCCTTTGCGGACTGGAACAATGAGCAGTTCTTC.